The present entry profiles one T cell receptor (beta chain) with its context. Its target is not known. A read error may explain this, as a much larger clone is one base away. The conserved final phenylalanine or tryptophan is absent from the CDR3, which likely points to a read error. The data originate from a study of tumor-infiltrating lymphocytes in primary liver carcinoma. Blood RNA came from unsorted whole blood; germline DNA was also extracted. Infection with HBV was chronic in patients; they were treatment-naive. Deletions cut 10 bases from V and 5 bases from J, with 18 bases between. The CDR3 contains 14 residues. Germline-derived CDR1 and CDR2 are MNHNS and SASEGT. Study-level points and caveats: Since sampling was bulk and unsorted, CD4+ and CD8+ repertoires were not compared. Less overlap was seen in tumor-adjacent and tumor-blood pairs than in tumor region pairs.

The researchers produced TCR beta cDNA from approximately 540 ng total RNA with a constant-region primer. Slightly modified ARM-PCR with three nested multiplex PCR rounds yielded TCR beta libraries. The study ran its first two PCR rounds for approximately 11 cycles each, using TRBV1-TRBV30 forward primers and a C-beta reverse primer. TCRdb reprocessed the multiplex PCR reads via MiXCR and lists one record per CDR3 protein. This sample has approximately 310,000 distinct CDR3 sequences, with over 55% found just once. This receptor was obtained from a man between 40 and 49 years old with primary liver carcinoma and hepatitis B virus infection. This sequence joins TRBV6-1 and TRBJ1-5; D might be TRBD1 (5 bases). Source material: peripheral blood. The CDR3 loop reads CATQGDFDYQPQHS. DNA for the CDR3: TGTGCCACCCAAGGGGATTTTGACTATCAGCCCCAGCATTCT.